A single T cell receptor beta chain is shown here with its context. The sample originates from a study of CD8 T cells in Susac syndrome. With random hexamers, reverse transcription was performed on about 0.5 to 1 ug of RNA. MiXCR was run by TCRdb on the immunoSEQ multiplex PCR reads, yielding one entry per CDR3 protein. The table lists about 120,000 distinct CDR3 sequences, over 90% of them singletons. V lost 5 bases, J lost 8 bases, and 16 bases stayed unmatched. Germline loops: CDR1 SGHTA, CDR2 FQGNSA. This CDR3 has 16 residues. This TCR was sampled from a human donor in good health. The chain combines TRBV7-2 with TRBJ1-2, with 8 bases that match TRBD1. The material sequenced was CD4+ T cells from PBMCs. The CDR3 sequence: CASSQDRAGGVWGYTF. The DNA for the CDR3 is TGTGCCAGCAGCCAGGACAGGGCAGGAGGAGTTTGGGGCTACACCTTC.